Shown below are 16 T cell receptor beta chains from a single sample sequenced in a study of T cells in Graves' hyperthyroidism and ophthalmopathy. The TCR beta CDR3 regions underwent amplification using RNA transcripts as the source. Using the HTBI primer set, a first-round RT-PCR was run on the TCR CDR3. One entry per CDR3 protein, called by TCRdb with MiXCR from the multiplex PCR reads. The table records about 690,000 distinct CDR3 sequences, 15% to 20% of them present only once. Sequenced material: blood. The receptors shown here come from a man in his forties or fifties with Graves' hyperthyroidism.

This chain uses TRBV25-1 with TRBJ1-1; TRBD1 is a possible D gene (5 bases). Trimming stripped 10 bases from V and 1 base from J, with 10 bases between. Germline CDR1 reads MGHDK; CDR2 reads SYGVNS. CDR3 length: 12 amino acids. In nucleotides, the CDR3 is TGTGCCACCTGGGGCGGGAACACTGAAGCTTTCTTT. Translating gives CATWGGNTEAFF.

This clonotype was seen repeatedly, ten times or more. The chain has TRBV2 and TRBJ1-4; tentative D call: TRBD1 (6 bases). The CDR3 totals 14 residues. The V end lost 6 bases, the J end lost 8 bases, and 16 bases lay between the germline ends. From germline, CDR1 is SNHLY and CDR2 FYNNEI. In nucleotides, the CDR3 is TGTGCCAGCAGCGTGGAAGGGGGTGGAGAAAAACTGTTTTTT. Its protein is CASSVEGGGEKLFF.

This clonotype appeared many times. J is TRBJ1-4 and V is TRBV24-1; no firm D call. The CDR3 is 15 amino acids. With 3 bases removed from V and 5 bases from J, the gap between germline ends came to 12 bases. The germline V gene has CDR1 KGHDR and CDR2 SFDVKD. This chain's CDR3 is CATSDADGGNEKLFF. CDR3 DNA sequence: TGTGCCACCAGTGATGCGGACGGCGGGAATGAAAAACTGTTTTTT.

This clonotype has a handful of counts. The V call is TRBV10-3, the J call TRBJ2-7, with TRBD2 identical over 14 bases. There are 15 residues in the CDR3. J was trimmed by 6 bases and V by 0 bases; bases with no gene match: 1. Germline V gene lookup returns CDR1 ENHRY and CDR2 SYGVKD. CDR3 coding DNA: TGTGCCATCAGTGAGTCGGGACTAGCGGGAGCCGAGCAGTACTTC. This encodes CAISESGLAGAEQYF.

This clonotype appeared many times. The rearrangement uses TRBV6-2 or TRBV6-3 and TRBJ1-2, with D maybe TRBD1 (5 bases). This CDR3 region has 15 residues. Germline V gives CDR1 MNHEY, CDR2 SVGEGT. Deletions cut 6 bases from V and 3 bases from J, with 17 bases between. As DNA, the CDR3 is TGTGCCAGCAGCCATAAGAGAGGGGTCGACTATGGCTACACCTTC. Translated: CASSHKRGVDYGYTF.

This clonotype has more than one count but fewer than ten. The chain uses TRBV10-2 and TRBJ1-4; 7 nucleotides align to TRBD1. The J segment lost 5 bases and the V segment lost 6 bases, leaving 9 bases of the junction unmatched. The CDR3 is made up of 15 amino acids. Per germline, CDR1 WSHSY and CDR2 SAAADI. CDR3 coding DNA: TGCGCCAGCAGCGCAACGACAGGGAGCAATGAAAAACTGTTTTTT. As protein: CASSATTGSNEKLFF.

There are many counts of this clonotype. V is TRBV7-2 and J is TRBJ2-1; the D is unclear. The CDR3 runs 16 residues. Trimming took 5 bases from V and 3 from J, leaving 17 bases between them. Per germline, CDR1 SGHTA and CDR2 FQGNSA. CDR3 sequence: CASSTKTGPHYNEQFF. DNA for the CDR3: TGTGCCAGCAGCACAAAAACGGGTCCCCACTACAATGAGCAGTTCTTC.

The table lists this clonotype with many counts. The CDR3 here is CASMAGSSYEQYF. The DNA of the CDR3 is TGTGCCAGCATGGCAGGGAGTTCCTACGAGCAGTACTTC. V and J are TRBV28 and TRBJ2-7; D possibly matches TRBD1 or TRBD2 (5 bases each). V shed 7 bases and J shed 1 base, with 11 bases lying between them. Per germline, CDR1 MDHEN and CDR2 SYDVKM. The CDR3 has 13 amino acids.

CDR3: CASSVAAGSNTGELFF. DNA for the CDR3: TGTGCCAGCAGCGTAGCGGCGGGCTCGAACACCGGGGAGCTGTTTTTT. The chain joins TRBV9 to TRBJ2-2, with TRBD2 as a possible D gene (5 bases). The CDR3 has 16 amino acids. Trimming took 0 bases from V and 0 from J, leaving 9 bases between them. Looked up from germline, CDR1 is SGDLS and CDR2 is YYNGEE.

This clonotype was seen many times. V is TRBV28 and J is TRBJ1-1; the D gene is possibly TRBD1 (5 bases). Germline assignment: CDR1 MDHEN and CDR2 SYDVKM. The CDR3 contains 15 residues. The V gene lost 8 bases and the J gene lost 0 bases, with 16 bases spanning the gap. Here the CDR3 reads CASGGGDLMNTEAFF. The CDR3 bases are TGTGCCAGCGGGGGGGGAGATTTAATGAACACTGAAGCTTTCTTT.

This clonotype showed up just a few times. This chain links TRBV29-1 with TRBJ2-1; 8 bases map to TRBD2. With 6 bases clipped from V and 7 bases from J, the junction kept 17 bases outside the gene matches. The germline CDR1 and CDR2 sequences are SQVTM and ANQGSEA. The CDR3 extends over 16 amino acids. The CDR3 reads CSVQDPGLVLSNEQFF. CDR3 nucleotide sequence: TGCAGCGTACAGGATCCGGGACTAGTCTTGAGTAATGAGCAGTTCTTC.

The sample holds many counts of this clonotype. The chain combines TRBV15 with TRBJ1-1; a weak D match, TRBD1 (6 bases). This CDR3 is 13 amino acids long. V lost 8 bases, J lost 3 bases, and 13 bases lay in between. Germline CDR1 LNHNV, CDR2 YYDKDF (reference sequence). The CDR3 loop is CATSTRGDTEAFF. CDR3 DNA sequence: TGTGCCACCTCCACAAGGGGGGACACTGAAGCTTTCTTT. Based on the CDR3 plus reference TRBV15 and TRBJ1-1, the full variable domain is DAMVIQNPRYQVTQFGKPVTLSCSQTLNHNVMYWYQQKSSQAPKLLFHYYDKDFNNEADTPDNFQSRRPNTSFCFLDIRSPGLGDTAMYLCATSTRGDTEAFFGQGTRLTVV.

This clonotype was seen many times. This chain connects TRBV25-1 to TRBJ2-5; 8 bases line up with TRBD2. The CDR3 is 16 amino acids. Germline V gene data show CDR1 as MGHDK and CDR2 as SYGVNS. The V and J ends lost 1 base and 2 bases, in that order; junction bases with no gene match: 6. CDR3 protein: CASSEWASGLQETQYF. The DNA of the CDR3 is TGTGCCAGCAGTGAATGGGCTAGCGGGCTACAAGAGACCCAGTACTTC.

V usage is TRBV20-1 and J usage is TRBJ1-5, with D perhaps matching TRBD1 (6 bases). Per germline, CDR1 DFQATT and CDR2 SNEGSKA (reference sequence). V lost 1 base to trimming and J lost 4 bases, with 14 bases between them. The CDR3 has 15 residues. The CDR3 is CSARGFTGPNQPQHF. CDR3 DNA sequence: TGCAGTGCTAGAGGTTTTACAGGGCCTAATCAGCCCCAGCATTTT.

The chain has TRBV27 and TRBJ2-5; either TRBD1 or TRBD2 may supply D (6 bases each). V gave up 7 bases and J gave up 2 bases, with 20 bases separating them. Germline loops: CDR1 MNHEY, CDR2 SMNVEV (reference sequence). The CDR3 is made up of 16 amino acids. CDR3 coding DNA: TGTGCCAGCACCCCCCTTACGGGGGCGCCGCAAGAGACCCAGTACTTC. Protein: CASTPLTGAPQETQYF.

This clonotype showed up just once. The gene calls are TRBV4-1 and TRBJ1-2; 7 bases are a match to TRBD1. V gave up 4 bases and J gave up 0 bases; unmatched junction bases: 14. The CDR3 extends over 18 amino acids. Germline lookup yields CDR1 MGHRA and CDR2 YSYEKL. CDR3 bases: TGCGCCAGCAGCCGACGACAGGGTGACGGAGATTCTAACTATGGCTACACCTTC. Its protein is CASSRRQGDGDSNYGYTF.